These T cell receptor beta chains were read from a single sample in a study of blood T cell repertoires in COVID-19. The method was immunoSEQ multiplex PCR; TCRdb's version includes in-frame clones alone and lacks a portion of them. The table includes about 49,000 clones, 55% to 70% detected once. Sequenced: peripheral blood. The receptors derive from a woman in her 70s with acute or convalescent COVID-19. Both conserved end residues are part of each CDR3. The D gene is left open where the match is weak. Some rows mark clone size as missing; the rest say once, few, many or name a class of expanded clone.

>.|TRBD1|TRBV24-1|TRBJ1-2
CATSDSRTGTYGYTF
TGTGCCACCAGTGATTCCAGGACAGGAACTTATGGCTACACCTTC
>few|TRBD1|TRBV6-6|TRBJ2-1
CASRDGTGVYHEQFF
TGTGCCAGCAGGGACGGGACAGGGGTTTATCATGAGCAGTTCTTC
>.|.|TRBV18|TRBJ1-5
CASSHGGSDQPQHF
TGTGCCAGCTCACATGGGGGGTCGGATCAGCCCCAGCATTTT
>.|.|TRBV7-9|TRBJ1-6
CASRSSTYSPLHF
TGTGCCAGCAGATCCTCAACTTATTCACCCCTCCACTTT
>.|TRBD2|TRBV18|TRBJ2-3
CASSPPLAGVAPDTQYF
TGTGCCAGCTCACCTCCTTTGGCGGGGGTGGCTCCAGATACGCAGTATTTT
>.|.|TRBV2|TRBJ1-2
CASSPGNGGYTF
TGTGCCAGCAGCCCAGGGAATGGTGGCTACACCTTC
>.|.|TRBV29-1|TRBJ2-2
CSVDANTGELFF
TGCAGCGTTGACGCGAACACCGGGGAGCTGTTTTTT
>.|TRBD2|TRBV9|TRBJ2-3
CASSVTPGLASYF
TGTGCCAGCAGCGTAACCCCGGGACTAGCGTCGTATTTT
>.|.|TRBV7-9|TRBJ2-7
CASSPTGLSYEQYF
TGTGCCAGCAGCCCGACAGGCCTCTCCTACGAGCAGTACTTC
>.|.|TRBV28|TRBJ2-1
CASSRYNEQFF
TGTGCCAGCAGCCGCTACAATGAGCAGTTCTTC
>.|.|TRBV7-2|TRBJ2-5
CASTASRGGGTQYF
TGTGCCAGCACGGCTAGCAGGGGCGGAGGGACCCAGTACTTC
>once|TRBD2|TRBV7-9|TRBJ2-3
CASSSTSGAYTQYF
TGTGCCAGCAGCTCGACTAGCGGGGCGTATACGCAGTATTTT
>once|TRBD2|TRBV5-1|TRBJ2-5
CASSLGTSGAQETQYF
TGCGCCAGCAGCTTAGGGACTAGCGGGGCACAAGAGACCCAGTACTTC
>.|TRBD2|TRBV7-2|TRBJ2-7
CASSLDNGRLREQYF
TGTGCCAGCAGCTTAGATAACGGGAGGTTGCGCGAGCAGTACTTC
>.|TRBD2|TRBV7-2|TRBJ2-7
CASSPGGSGRGSGYF
TGTGCCAGCAGCCCCGGGGGTAGCGGGAGGGGTTCTGGGTACTTC
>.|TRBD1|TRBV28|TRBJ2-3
CASSSTGEADTQYF
TGTGCCAGCAGTTCGACAGGGGAGGCAGATACGCAGTATTTT
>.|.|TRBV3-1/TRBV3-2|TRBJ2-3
CASRRSGWRTSTDTQYF
TGTGCCAGCAGACGAAGTGGGTGGCGGACTAGCACAGATACGCAGTATTTT
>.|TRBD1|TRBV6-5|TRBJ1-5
CASRETGGDQPQHF
TGTGCCAGCAGGGAGACAGGGGGCGATCAGCCCCAGCATTTT
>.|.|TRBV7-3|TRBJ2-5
CASSPMRSETQYF
TGTGCCAGCAGCCCCATGAGGTCCGAGACCCAGTACTTC
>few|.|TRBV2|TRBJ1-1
CASSPSGGPNTEAFF
TGTGCCAGCAGCCCCTCCGGGGGACCGAACACTGAAGCTTTCTTT
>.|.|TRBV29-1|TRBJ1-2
CSVVDSYNYGYTF
TGCAGCGTCGTTGACAGCTATAACTATGGCTACACCTTC
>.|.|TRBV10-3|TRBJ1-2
CAISDAGSANDPYGYTF
TGTGCCATCAGTGATGCGGGTTCGGCGAACGACCCCTATGGCTACACCTTC
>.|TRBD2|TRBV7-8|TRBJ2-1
CASSPQGGGAAEQFF
TGTGCCAGCAGCCCACAAGGCGGGGGGGCCGCTGAGCAGTTCTTC
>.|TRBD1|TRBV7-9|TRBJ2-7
CASSSETGGVYEQYF
TGTGCCAGCAGCTCAGAGACAGGGGGAGTCTACGAGCAGTACTTC
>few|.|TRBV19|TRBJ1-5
CASSTRFPPGNQPQHF
TGTGCCAGTAGTACCAGGTTCCCCCCCGGAAATCAGCCCCAGCATTTT
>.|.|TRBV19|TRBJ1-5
CASSGSSGGQPQHF
TGTGCCAGTAGTGGGAGCTCGGGAGGGCAGCCCCAGCATTTT
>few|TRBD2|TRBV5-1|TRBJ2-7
CASSFLTSGTYEQYF
TGCGCCAGCAGCTTTTTAACTAGCGGAACCTACGAGCAGTACTTC
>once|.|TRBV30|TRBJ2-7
CALELSEQYF
TGTGCCTTGGAGCTGTCTGAGCAGTACTTC
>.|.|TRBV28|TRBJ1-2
CASSMGGNYGYTF
TGTGCCAGCAGTATGGGGGGAAACTATGGCTACACCTTC